This TCR beta chain was documented in a study of T-cell memory formation after mild COVID-19. General observations from the study: Researchers report contracting CD4+ clones mostly in CM and EM, with CD8+ clones in EMRA.

Trimming removed 5 bases from V and 4 bases from J, with 17 bases in between. CDR1 SEHNR and CDR2 FQNEAQ come from the germline V gene (reference sequence). The CDR3 runs to 15 residues. TCRdb independently ran MiXCR on the 5' RACE reads; one entry per CDR3 protein. The sample gives around 310,000 distinct CDR3 sequences, approximately 22% of which show up once; 21% is in the top ten. Concerning this clonotype: The target antigen is unknown.

The chain uses TRBV7-9 and TRBJ1-1; tentatively, D is TRBD1 (5 bases). The sequence derives from a young man who had mild COVID-19 (a few samples of this study predate the infection). Cell type and time point are not known. Sequenced: PBMCs or a T cell subset sorted from them (not recorded which). The DNA for the CDR3 is TGTGCCAGCAGCCCCACACGGGGGGTAAGCACTGAAGCTTTCTTT. Its translation is CASSPTRGVSTEAFF.